This T cell receptor (beta chain) derives from a study of blood T cell repertoires in COVID-19. V shed 6 bases and J 9 bases; nucleotides not matched to a gene: 18. The CDR3 is 16 amino acids. CDR1 and CDR2 from the germline V gene are MDHEN and SYDVKM. Per the original methods: How many nucleated cells were present was estimated from reference gene primer amplification. Generated by immunoSEQ multiplex PCR, the TCRdb table keeps only in-frame clones and is missing some. V and J calls and clone size are those listed in that table; D and trimming were worked out from the DNA. The data hold roughly 140,000 clones, with 80% to 85% observed a single time.

The chain has TRBV28 and TRBJ2-5; 8 nucleotides align to TRBD2. This receptor was taken from a human donor in a cohort sampled during active COVID-19. Source material: peripheral blood. The CDR3 DNA is TGTGCCAGCAGCCCTAACCCGGGACTAGGGGTAGGGCCCCAGTACTTC. Translating gives CASSPNPGLGVGPQYF.